Included here is one T cell receptor beta chain sequence, with context. Its antigen is currently not known. No much larger clonotype is one base removed from it; base qualities were not supplied. The CDR3 starts with the cysteine, ends with the phenylalanine, and has 17 residues. Left in the record is the CDR3 DNA by itself, 51 bases read in frame from the first base. The V and J ends are trimmed by 0 bases and 9 bases, leaving 19 bases between them. CDR1 and CDR2 are read off the germline V gene as SGHDT and YYEEEE. These data are taken from a study of blood T cell repertoires in COVID-19 (TCRdb year 2020). Notes on the research overall: Samples covering the acute and convalescent phases of COVID-19 were provided by collaborators in the United States, Italy and Spain. The material from the prospective study consisted of cDNA or gDNA derived from T cells, B-cell-depleted T cells, or PBMCs. The dataset comprised deeply sampled blood TCRbeta repertoires from subjects exposed to, actively infected with, or recovered from COVID-19. The repertoires were released in a freely available public database intended as a resource for research on the immune response to SARS-CoV-2. The samples were drawn from two sources: the first 160 participants of the ongoing ImmuneRACE study, and 1,254 subjects contributed by 6 global collaborators. Sample metadata almost always included a de-identified subject ID, COVID-19 status, age in years and sex. Where available, HLA class I and class II types were obtained from metadata supplied by the sample provider rather than from assay-based typing.

TCRbeta CDR3 regions were amplified from genomic DNA using the immunoSEQ Assay, a bias-controlled multiplex PCR. On the authors' methods: The number of nucleated cells in each sample was estimated from the amplification of reference gene primers within the assay. To quantify the absolute abundance of each unique TCRbeta CDR3 rearrangement, sequence reads were collapsed and filtered. Productive Simpson clonality was computed per sample as the square root of Simpson's diversity index over productive rearrangements. Held by TCRdb, this immuneACCESS table contains in-frame sequences only and omits some clones. Under half of the omission traces to an unresolved V gene where checked; the cause of the rest is unknown. V, J and clone size are taken as reported in that table, and D and trimming were inferred from the DNA itself. The sample table records 310,000 or so clones; around 90% of these occur just once. The ten largest clones add up to about 9.8% of the sample.

Findings and caveats that apply to the study as a whole: The amount of clinical and demographic metadata varied by source and participant and was provided uncurated.

Enrolling through a virtual design, the prospective study's participants ranged in age from roughly 18 to 89 years and lived across roughly 23 United States geographic areas. In the prospective study, participants were assigned to cohorts based on the clinical history participants reported in a screening survey and a study questionnaire. Recovered participants in ImmuneRACE Cohort 3 were defined by two consecutive negative NP/OP PCR tests, clearance by a healthcare professional, or resolution of symptoms. Each participant in the prospective study had whole blood, serum and a nasopharyngeal or oropharyngeal swab collected by mobile phlebotomists. Prospective study participants could optionally give additional blood draws and questionnaires over an approximately two-month period. Before DNA extraction, prospective study blood samples were shipped either frozen or at room temperature.

This receptor was taken from a woman aged 18-29 years who had recovered from COVID-19. The sequenced material came from PBMCs or T cells enriched from blood (not recorded which). The chain is assembled from TRBV5-6 and TRBJ1-6; too little of a D gene remains to name it. The nucleotide sequence is TGTGCCAGCAGCTTGGTTGGTGGGCCGCCAAAGGTTTCACCCCTCCACTTT. Translated, it gives CASSLVGGPPKVSPLHF.